Included here is one T cell receptor beta chain sequence, with context. The data derive from a study of cytomegalovirus exposure and HLA in healthy donors. Study-wide context: The approximately 120 validation repertoires used the same platform as the 650 to 850 first-cohort repertoires (as reported by a later analysis).

Sequencing was performed with immunoSEQ multiplex PCR; in TCRdb, only in-frame clones are kept and a portion is missing. Counted here are 200,000 to 300,000 clones, roughly nine tenths occurring once; the ten biggest clones make up 12%. This CDR3 is built from 15 residues. The V and J ends lost 8 bases and 5 bases, in that order; junction bases with no gene match: 6. The germline V gene has CDR1 MNHEY and CDR2 SMNVEV (reference sequence). The chain carries TRBV27 and TRBJ2-3, with TRBD2 identical over 14 bases. The TCR sequence derives from a man aged 18 to 29 in good health and CMV-seropositive. The sequencing input was PBMCs. The CDR3 sequence is CASSGLAGERDTQYF. The CDR3 region has the DNA TGTGCCAGCTCGGGACTAGCGGGAGAACGAGATACGCAGTATTTT.